The next 23 T cell receptor beta chains were all read from a single sample in a study of blood T cell repertoires in COVID-19. Assay: immunoSEQ multiplex PCR; the TCRdb copy retains only in-frame clones and omits some. The table has approximately 500,000 clones, 80% to 90% seen once. Specimen: peripheral blood. These receptors originate from a young man with COVID-19, enrolled during active disease.

The chain couples TRBV5-1 to TRBJ1-2, with 8 bases that match TRBD1. The CDR3 runs 13 residues. Losses at the gene ends were 4 bases for V and 6 bases for J; bases not matched to a gene: 5. The germline CDR1 and CDR2 sequences are SGHRS and YFSETQ. The CDR3 region is CASSVIQGDGYTF. The CDR3 DNA follows: TGCGCCAGCAGCGTGATACAGGGGGATGGCTACACCTTC.

CDR3 residues: CASSLGEVSSGNTIYF. The CDR3 nucleotides are TGCGCCAGCAGCTTGGGAGAGGTTAGCTCTGGAAACACCATATATTTT. This rearrangement joins TRBV5-1 to TRBJ1-3; D not resolved. The germline CDR1 and CDR2 sequences are SGHRS and YFSETQ. With 0 bases removed from V and 0 bases from J, the gap between germline ends came to 10 bases. This CDR3 is built from 16 residues. Full variable domain (rest looked up from reference TRBV5-1 and TRBJ1-3): KAGVTQTPRYLIKTRGQQVTLSCSPISGHRSVSWYQQTPGQGLQFLFEYFSETQRNKGNFPGRFSGRQFSNSRSEMNVSTLELGDSALYLCASSLGEVSSGNTIYFGEGSWLTVV.

The J gene is TRBJ1-3, the V gene TRBV2; no clear D gene. Germline loops: CDR1 SNHLY, CDR2 FYNNEI. This CDR3 has 15 amino acids. V was cut by 4 bases and J by 2 bases, with 12 bases left in between. DNA for the CDR3: TGTGCCAGCAGTGTTGGCAGGAACACTGGAAACACCATATATTTT. Protein: CASSVGRNTGNTIYF.

This chain joins TRBV19 and TRBJ1-3; D ambiguous. The length of the CDR3 is 16 residues. V lost 7 bases to trimming and J lost 0 bases, with 16 bases between them. The germline V gene encodes CDR1 LNHDA and CDR2 SQIVND (reference sequence). The CDR3 reads CASTPDTVDSGNTIYF. Here the CDR3 DNA reads TGTGCCAGTACCCCTGACACCGTGGACTCTGGAAACACCATATATTTT.

CDR3 in DNA: TGCAGCGTTGGGACAGGGGGCGAAAAACTGTTTTTT. It encodes CSVGTGGEKLFF. The genes are TRBV29-1 and TRBJ1-4, with 11 nucleotides matching TRBD1. V lost 4 bases, J lost 8 bases, and 0 bases stayed unmatched. This CDR3 spans 12 amino acids. Germline assignment: CDR1 SQVTM and CDR2 ANQGSEA.

This clone was counted between two and nine times. This sample includes further DNA sequences coding for the same CDR3. This chain connects TRBV12-3 or TRBV12-4 to TRBJ1-1; D perhaps matches TRBD1 (5 bases). This CDR3 contains 13 residues. Trimming removed 3 bases from V and 1 base from J, with 6 bases in between. CDR3 bases: TGTGCCAGCAGTTTGGGGGGGAACACTGAAGCTTTCTTT. This encodes CASSLGGNTEAFF.

This clone was counted a single time. The chain links TRBV6-5 to TRBJ2-7; 12 positions match TRBD1. From germline, CDR1 is MNHEY and CDR2 SVGAGI. The V and J ends lost 6 bases and 6 bases, in that order; junction bases with no gene match: 6. The CDR3 extends over 14 amino acids. Here the CDR3 reads CASRRGQGATEQYF. Written as DNA, the CDR3 is TGTGCCAGCAGACGGGGACAGGGGGCGACCGAGCAGTACTTC.

The chain has TRBV11-2 and TRBJ2-7; D not resolved. The CDR3 has 11 amino acids. Looked up from germline, CDR1 is SGHAT and CDR2 is FQNNGV. Trimming pared 5 bases from V and 3 bases from J, leaving 5 bases between. CDR3: CASSTFYEQYF. The CDR3 DNA follows: TGTGCCAGCAGCACATTCTACGAGCAGTACTTC. Full variable domain (missing parts from reference TRBV11-2 and TRBJ2-7): EAGVAQSPRYKIIEKRQSVAFWCNPISGHATLYWYQQILGQGPKLLIQFQNNGVVDDSQLPKDRFSAERLKGVDSTLKIQPAKLEDSAVYLCASSTFYEQYFGPGTRLTVT.

The gene calls are TRBV5-4 and TRBJ1-2; 8 positions match TRBD1. Germline-derived CDR1 and CDR2 are SGHNT and YYREEE (reference sequence). This CDR3 is built from 16 residues. Unmatched junction bases numbered 7, after V lost 0 bases and J lost 3 bases. The CDR3 loop is CASSLATGAGYYGYTF. CDR3 sequence (DNA): TGTGCCAGCAGCTTGGCGACAGGGGCGGGGTACTATGGCTACACCTTC.

The rearrangement uses TRBV10-2 and TRBJ2-3, with 10 bases that match TRBD2. V lost 3 bases and J lost 5; bases outside the gene matches: 5. The CDR3 runs 15 residues. Germline-derived CDR1 and CDR2 are WSHSY and SAAADI. The CDR3 sequence: CASSDVASGGDTQYF. The DNA of the CDR3 is TGCGCCAGCAGTGATGTGGCTAGCGGGGGAGATACGCAGTATTTT.

The CDR3 sequence is CASSDAGPGDQYF. CDR3 coding DNA: TGTGCCAGCAGTGACGCCGGGCCCGGGGACCAGTACTTC. This chain links TRBV2 with TRBJ2-5; possible D gene TRBD2, 5 bases. Germline V gives CDR1 SNHLY, CDR2 FYNNEI. V lost 3 bases to trimming and J lost 10 bases, with 15 bases between them. This CDR3 spans 13 amino acids.

This clone was counted between two and nine times. The gene calls are TRBV5-5 and TRBJ1-2; D not certain. The CDR3 consists of 13 residues. From germline, CDR1 is SGHKS and CDR2 YYEKEE (reference sequence). V was trimmed by 4 bases and J by 3 bases, leaving 10 bases between them. The CDR3 sequence is CASSHVTDYGYTF. In nucleotides, the CDR3 is TGTGCCAGCAGCCACGTCACTGACTATGGCTACACCTTC.

This chain connects TRBV28 to TRBJ2-3; D possibly corresponds to TRBD2 (5 bases). The germline V gene has CDR1 MDHEN and CDR2 SYDVKM. V lost 4 bases to trimming and J lost 10 bases, with 12 bases between them. This CDR3 is built from 12 residues. CDR3 sequence: CASSSPGYPQYF. As DNA, the CDR3 is TGTGCCAGCAGTTCACCGGGGTACCCGCAGTATTTT.

V and J are TRBV19 and TRBJ2-3; 11 positions agree with TRBD2. The length of the CDR3 is 18 residues. The germline gives CDR1 LNHDA, CDR2 SQIVND (reference sequence). Unmatched junction bases numbered 13, after V lost 4 bases and J lost 4 bases. The CDR3 is CASSTWGNSGRGADTQYF. The DNA for the CDR3 is TGTGCCAGTAGTACCTGGGGAAATAGCGGGAGGGGCGCAGATACGCAGTATTTT.

The CDR3 loop is CASSQGSQRNEKLFF. CDR3 bases: TGTGCCAGCAGCCAAGGTTCACAGAGAAATGAAAAACTGTTTTTT. The V gene is TRBV4-2, the J gene TRBJ1-4; no firm D call. Trimming pared 1 base from V and 5 bases from J, leaving 11 bases between. This CDR3 region has 15 residues. Germline V gives CDR1 LGHNA, CDR2 YNFKEQ.

This clone appeared a few times. CDR3 sequence reads: CASSEYQVPGNTIYF. As DNA, the CDR3 is TGTGCCAGCAGTGAATACCAGGTGCCTGGAAACACCATATATTTT. The chain employs TRBV25-1 and TRBJ1-3; D call uncertain. Deletions cut 0 bases from V and 2 bases from J, with 8 bases between. CDR1 is MGHDK, CDR2 SYGVNS, per germline. The CDR3 is 15 amino acids.

The gene calls are TRBV2 and TRBJ2-3; 8 bases match TRBD2. The V gene's germline CDR1 is SNHLY and CDR2 FYNNEI. The ends lost 2 bases at V and 3 bases at J; junction bases unmatched: 10. This CDR3 has 17 amino acids. The CDR3 DNA is TGTGCCAGCAGTGAATGGGGTAGCGGGAAGGGTACAGATACGCAGTATTTT. Its translation: CASSEWGSGKGTDTQYF. Based on the CDR3 plus reference TRBV2 and TRBJ2-3, the full variable domain is EPEVTQTPSHQVTQMGQEVILRCVPISNHLYFYWYRQILGQKVEFLVSFYNNEISEKSEIFDDQFSVERPDGSNFTLKIRSTKLEDSAMYFCASSEWGSGKGTDTQYFGPGTRLTVL.

J is TRBJ2-3 and V is TRBV7-9, with 10 bases aligning to TRBD2. V dropped 4 bases and J dropped 3; count of bases not matched to a gene: 13. Germline V CDR1 and CDR2: SEHNR, FQNEAQ (reference sequence). This CDR3 spans 18 amino acids. CDR3 nucleotide sequence: TGTGCCAGCAGCTCCACGCTTAGCGGGAGGTTCGGTACAGATACGCAGTATTTT. Translating it yields CASSSTLSGRFGTDTQYF.

This clone has a single count. This rearrangement joins TRBV5-3 to TRBJ2-7; 8 bases agree with TRBD1. Being an ORF, TRBV5-3 has a function that is uncertain. The CDR3 contains 14 residues. Unmatched junction bases numbered 7, after V lost 5 bases and J lost 3 bases. Written as DNA, the CDR3 is TGTGCCAGAAGGCCCCAGGGGGCGCACTACGAGCAGTACTTC. Its protein product is CARRPQGAHYEQYF.

The genes are TRBV18 and TRBJ2-2, with unresolved D. The ends were cut back, 2 bases at V and 5 bases at J, with 12 bases in the middle. Per germline, CDR1 KGHSH and CDR2 LQKENI. The CDR3 spans 15 residues. CDR3 loop: CASSPSQARTGELFF. As DNA, the CDR3 is TGTGCCAGCTCACCAAGTCAAGCGCGGACCGGGGAGCTGTTTTTT.

The chain has TRBV30 and TRBJ1-3, with D maybe TRBD1 (6 bases). The V end lost 0 bases, the J end lost 6 bases, and 15 bases lay between the germline ends. Germline-derived CDR1 and CDR2 are GTSNPN and SVGIG (reference sequence). The CDR3 sequence is 15 residues long. The CDR3 protein is CAWSVRRGGENTIYF. In nucleotides, the CDR3 is TGTGCCTGGAGTGTACGGAGAGGGGGTGAAAACACCATATATTTT.

CDR3 in DNA: TGTGCCAGCAGCCCTACAGGGGGAAATGAAAAACTGTTTTTT. Amino acid sequence: CASSPTGGNEKLFF. The genes are TRBV7-2 and TRBJ1-4; TRBD1 matches 8 bases. CDR1 is SGHTA and CDR2 is FQGNSA in the germline V gene. The CDR3 spans 14 residues. After removal of 5 bases from V and 5 bases from J, the junction contained 4 bases not matched to a gene. The full variable domain, with the rest looked up from reference TRBV7-2 and TRBJ1-4, is GAGVSQSPSNKVTEKGKDVELRCDPISGHTALYWYRQSLGQGLEFLIYFQGNSAPDKSGLPSDRFSAERTGGSVSTLTIQRTQQEDSAVYLCASSPTGGNEKLFFGSGTQLSVL.

This sequence joins TRBV30 and TRBJ2-6; D possibly corresponds to TRBD1 (5 bases). The V end lost 4 bases, the J end lost 2 bases, and 9 bases lay between the germline ends. The CDR3 is 14 residues long. The germline CDR1 and CDR2 sequences are GTSNPN and SVGIG (reference sequence). In DNA, the CDR3 is TGTGCCTGGAATAAAGGGGCTGGGGCCAACGTCCTGACTTTC. It is translated as CAWNKGAGANVLTF.